Following are 32 T cell receptor beta chains from one sample sequenced in a study of metastatic and nonmetastatic thyroid tumors. Until they underwent thyroid surgery, no patient had received any treatment. TCRdb recomputed clones from the PCR reads via MiXCR. The data show roughly 18,000 clones, 25% to 30% seen once. Sequenced material: tumor tissue. These receptor sequences come from a male donor with papillary thyroid cancer or a benign thyroid nodule (not recorded which). Some clones in this sample may be carry-over from other donors' samples.

This clone was observed at least ten times. The chain is built from TRBV6-4 and TRBJ2-3; TRBD1 aligns across 7 bases. Germline CDR1 and CDR2: MRHNA and SNTAGT. The CDR3 has 16 residues. The J segment lost 2 bases and the V segment lost 4 bases, leaving 9 bases of the junction unmatched. The CDR3 coding sequence is TGTGCCAGCAGTGCTTCCCCCGGGACAGTCACAGATACGCAGTATTTT. This gives the protein CASSASPGTVTDTQYF.

This clone was seen many times. The chain links TRBV7-9 to TRBJ1-1; D possibly corresponds to TRBD1 (6 bases). CDR1 and CDR2 from the germline V gene are SEHNR and FQNEAQ (reference sequence). The V and J ends lost 3 bases and 7 bases respectively, with 12 bases between them. This CDR3 is 13 amino acids long. CDR3 sequence: CASSFEGQSEAFF. The CDR3 bases are TGTGCCAGCAGCTTTGAAGGACAGAGTGAAGCTTTCTTT.

The table lists this clone with a few counts. The V and J genes are TRBV6-2 or TRBV6-3 and TRBJ2-1; unclear D gene. Germline V gives CDR1 MNHEY, CDR2 SVGEGT. This CDR3 has 12 amino acids. V lost 8 bases and J lost 5, with 10 bases in between. CDR3 sequence (DNA): TGTGCCAGCTCATCCTTCAACAATGAGCAGTTCTTC. It is translated as CASSSFNNEQFF.

The chain recombines TRBV5-1 with TRBJ2-6; tentative D call: TRBD2 (6 bases). Germline CDR1 reads SGHRS; CDR2 reads YFSETQ. The CDR3 totals 16 residues. V shed 7 bases and J shed 2 bases, with 16 bases lying between them. The CDR3 DNA reads TGCGCCAGCTTCGTCGGGGGATTTGCTGGGGCCAACGTCCTGACTTTC. This gives the protein CASFVGGFAGANVLTF.

A remark on this clone: A much more abundant neighbour one base away suggests this may be a read error. The chain uses TRBV7-2 and TRBJ2-7; 9 nucleotides line up with TRBD2. CDR3 length: 16 residues. The germline V gene has CDR1 SGHTA and CDR2 FQGNSA. CDR3 sequence: CASSLTGGLASYDQYF. The CDR3 region has the DNA TGTGCCAGCAGCTTAACGGGGGGACTAGCCTCCTACGATCAGTACTTC.

The V and J genes are TRBV28 and TRBJ1-2; D remains unclear. The CDR3 is made up of 13 amino acids. Trimming removed 7 bases from V and 4 bases from J, with 13 bases in between. The germline CDR1 and CDR2 sequences are MDHEN and SYDVKM. The chain's CDR3 is CASTRAVPYGYTF. CDR3 bases: TGTGCCAGCACCCGAGCGGTGCCCTATGGCTACACCTTC.

The chain links TRBV20-1 to TRBJ1-1; 7 nucleotides agree with TRBD1. This CDR3 comprises 14 residues. The germline V gene has CDR1 DFQATT and CDR2 SNEGSKA (reference sequence). After removal of 4 bases from V and 13 bases from J, the junction contained 18 bases not matched to a gene. The CDR3 spells CSANRDRLTGKDFF. CDR3 sequence (DNA): TGCAGTGCTAACAGGGACAGACTCACGGGGAAAGATTTCTTT.

This chain joins TRBV27 and TRBJ2-1; tentative D call: TRBD1 (6 bases). The germline V gene has CDR1 MNHEY and CDR2 SMNVEV (reference sequence). The CDR3 is made up of 16 amino acids. Trimming shortened V by 10 bases and J by 4 bases, and 23 bases separated the two germline ends. The CDR3 DNA sequence: TGTGCCATCTGTTCAGGGGCAATTGGTTCGTACAATGAGCAGTTCTTC. This sequence encodes CAICSGAIGSYNEQFF.

As regards this clone: Compared with germline, one end of the junction differs, possibly owing to a read error. J is TRBJ1-2 and V is TRBV6-5; TRBD1 matches at 7 bases. The CDR3 consists of 13 residues. CDR1 and CDR2 from the germline V gene are MNHEY and SVGAGI. The CDR3 coding sequence is TGTCCCAGCAGTTACGGGACAGTGTATGGCTACACCTTC. Translating it yields CPSSYGTVYGYTF.

This clone was seen more than once but under ten times. The chain has TRBV30 and TRBJ2-2; the D gene is possibly TRBD2 (6 bases). V lost 7 bases and J lost 5, with 17 bases in between. The germline V gene encodes CDR1 GTSNPN and CDR2 SVGIG (reference sequence). The CDR3 length is 14 residues. The CDR3 loop reads CASTRDGGTGELFF. CDR3 coding DNA: TGTGCCTCCACCCGGGACGGAGGGACCGGGGAGCTGTTTTTT. Together with reference TRBV30 and TRBJ2-2, the CDR3 gives the full variable domain: SQTIHQWPATLVQPVGSPLSLECTVEGTSNPNLYWYRQAAGRGLQLLFYSVGIGQISSEVPQNLSASRPQDRQFILSSKKLLLSDSGFYLCASTRDGGTGELFFGEGSRLTVL.

This clone was counted between two and nine times. A read error may account for a junction end that differs from germline. V gene TRBV10-3 combines with J gene TRBJ1-6, with a weak D call TRBD1 (5 bases). This CDR3 contains 14 residues. Germline loops: CDR1 ENHRY, CDR2 SYGVKD. DNA for the CDR3: TGTGCCATCAGTGGAGTCAGGGATAAATCACCCCTCCACTTT. Its protein is CAISGVRDKSPLHF.

This clone came up many times. This sequence joins TRBV20-1 and TRBJ2-2; 8 positions agree with TRBD1. Trimming took 6 bases from V and 4 from J; bases not matched to a gene: 10. The CDR3 extends over 15 amino acids. Germline V CDR1 and CDR2: DFQATT, SNEGSKA (reference sequence). The CDR3 DNA follows: TGCAGTGCCAGTTCCAGGGACAGGCCCACCGGGGAGCTGTTTTTT. Protein product: CSASSRDRPTGELFF.

The J gene is TRBJ2-7, the V gene TRBV2, with TRBD1 matching 10 bases. V dropped 7 bases and J dropped 2; count of bases not matched to a gene: 5. The CDR3 totals 14 residues. Germline CDR1 and CDR2: SNHLY and FYNNEI. The CDR3 DNA reads as TGTGCCAGCAATCGACAGGGGGCTCCCTACGAGCAGTACTTC. Encoded protein: CASNRQGAPYEQYF.

This clone is classed as medium-sized. The chain recombines TRBV20-1 with TRBJ1-1; D possibly corresponds to TRBD1 (6 bases). Germline V gene sequence: CDR1 DFQATT, CDR2 SNEGSKA (reference sequence). The CDR3 loop spans 10 amino acids. V shed 5 bases and J shed 11 bases, with 12 bases lying between them. CDR3 nucleotides: TGCAGTGCTGTACAGGGTTCGGCTTTCTTT. This codes for CSAVQGSAFF.

Turning to this clone: At one end, the junction sequence differs from germline, possibly due to a read error. The chain employs TRBV11-3 and TRBJ2-2; D possibly corresponds to TRBD2 (6 bases). This CDR3 region has 12 residues. CDR1 SGHNT and CDR2 YENEEA come from the germline V gene. DNA of the CDR3: TGTGCCAGCAGTTATAACACCTGGGAGGTGTTTTTT. Its protein product is CASSYNTWEVFF. The whole variable domain, remainder taken from reference TRBV11-3 and TRBJ2-2, is EAGVVQSPRYKIIEKKQPVAFWCNPISGHNTLYWYLQNLGQGPELLIRYENEEAVDDSQLPKDRFSAERLKGVDSTLKIQPAELGDSAVYLCASSYNTWEVFFGEGSRLTVL.

This clone has more than one count but fewer than ten. V usage is TRBV7-3 and J usage is TRBJ2-1; possible D gene TRBD2, 6 bases. The CDR3 runs to 15 residues. The germline V gene encodes CDR1 SGHTA and CDR2 FQGTGA. V lost 2 bases and J lost 8, with 16 bases in between. The CDR3, as DNA: TGTGCCAGCAGCTTACCGGGAGACACTTCGGATGAGCAGTTCTTC. This codes for CASSLPGDTSDEQFF.

This clone showed up many times. The V gene is TRBV15, the J gene TRBJ2-5, with D possibly matching TRBD2 (6 bases). The CDR3 runs 14 residues. The ends were cut back, 0 bases at V and 2 bases at J, with 7 bases in the middle. Germline values: CDR1 LNHNV, CDR2 YYDKDF (reference sequence). CDR3: CATSRDRGQETQYF. In DNA, the CDR3 is TGTGCCACCAGCAGAGATCGGGGGCAAGAGACCCAGTACTTC.

As regards this clone: The junction differs from germline at one of its ends, possibly a read error. V is TRBV5-6 and J is TRBJ2-7; 8 bases are shared with TRBD1. The V gene's germline CDR1 is SGHDT and CDR2 YYEEEE. The CDR3 covers 14 residues. CDR3 loop: CASSRTGRSSEQYF. The DNA of the CDR3 is TGTGCCAGCAGCAGGACAGGGAGGTCCTCCGAGCAGTACTTC.

V is TRBV28 and J is TRBJ1-2; D is ambiguous. The germline CDR1 and CDR2 sequences are MDHEN and SYDVKM. This CDR3 comprises 15 residues. V gave up 10 bases and J gave up 4 bases, with 22 bases separating them. CDR3 loop: CATGIIPPHSYGYTF. CDR3 DNA: TGTGCCACCGGAATTATTCCTCCACACTCCTATGGCTACACCTTC.

For this clone: A much more abundant neighbour one base away suggests this may be a read error. The gene calls are TRBV5-1 and TRBJ1-1; D is perhaps TRBD1 (5 bases). Deletions cut 4 bases from V and 8 bases from J, with 18 bases between. Germline V lookup: CDR1 SGHRS, CDR2 YFSETQ. The CDR3 spans 14 residues. Written as DNA, the CDR3 is TGCGCCAGCAGCGAAGGGACGGGCGTCCCGGAAGCTTTCTTT. Translation gives CASSEGTGVPEAFF. The full variable domain, completed using reference TRBV5-1 and TRBJ1-1, is KAGVTQTPRYLIKTRGQQVTLSCSPISGHRSVSWYQQTPGQGLQFLFEYFSETQRNKGNFPGRFSGRQFSNSRSEMNVSTLELGDSALYLCASSEGTGVPEAFFGQGTRLTVV.

In this sample, this clone turned up a few times. The rearrangement links TRBV6-1 to TRBJ2-6; TRBD1 agrees at 11 bases. Losses at the gene ends were 5 bases for V and 6 bases for J; bases not matched to a gene: 6. Germline assignment: CDR1 MNHNS and CDR2 SASEGT. CDR3 size: 16 residues. The CDR3 nucleotides are TGTGCCAGCAGTAGGGACAGGGGGAACACGGCCAACGTCCTGACTTTC. This sequence encodes CASSRDRGNTANVLTF.

The chain carries TRBV6-1 and TRBJ1-4, with TRBD1 as a possible D gene (5 bases). Deletions cut 0 bases from V and 10 bases from J, with 15 bases between. Germline CDR1 and CDR2: MNHNS and SASEGT. This CDR3 has 15 residues. The CDR3 region is CASSEASGVWAKLFF. DNA of the CDR3: TGTGCCAGCAGTGAAGCATCGGGGGTATGGGCAAAACTGTTTTTT.

This clone was counted at least ten times. The V and J genes are TRBV19 and TRBJ1-1; D may be TRBD1 (6 bases). The CDR3 is 14 residues long. Germline V gives CDR1 LNHDA, CDR2 SQIVND (reference sequence). Trimming cost V 7 bases and J 2 bases, with 14 bases left between them. Here the CDR3 DNA reads TGTGCCAGTACCATGGGGGGGCTAAACACTGAAGCTTTCTTT. This encodes CASTMGGLNTEAFF. Combining the CDR3 with reference TRBV19 and TRBJ1-1 gives the whole variable domain DGGITQSPKYLFRKEGQNVTLSCEQNLNHDAMYWYRQDPGQGLRLIYYSQIVNDFQKGDIAEGYSVSREKKESFPLTVTSAQKNPTAFYLCASTMGGLNTEAFFGQGTRLTVV.

V usage is TRBV28 and J usage is TRBJ2-3; weak D call: TRBD2 (6 bases). Trimming removed 7 bases from V and 6 bases from J, with 29 bases in between. CDR3 length equals 18 residues. Germline values: CDR1 MDHEN, CDR2 SYDVKM. CDR3 in amino acids: CASTRARGTPTAFDTQYF. CDR3 coding DNA: TGTGCCAGCACCCGGGCCCGGGGGACCCCTACAGCGTTCGATACGCAGTATTTT.

A remark on this clone: At one of its ends the junction is not consistent with the germline gene, which may arise from a read error. V usage is TRBV6-1 and J usage is TRBJ1-2, with 10 bases aligning to TRBD1. CDR3 size: 15 residues. Per the germline V gene, CDR1 is MNHNS and CDR2 is SASEGT. The CDR3 DNA is TGTGCCAGGAGAAGAAGACAGGGGGCTCGCTATGCCTACACCTTC. It translates to CARRRRQGARYAYTF.

On this clone: An end of the junction does not agree with germline; a read error may underlie this. V and J are TRBV6-1 and TRBJ2-1, with D perhaps TRBD1 or TRBD2 (5 bases each). Germline V gene lookup returns CDR1 MNHNS and CDR2 SASEGT. The CDR3 runs to 15 residues. CDR3 sequence (DNA): TGTGCTAGCAGTGAATGGGCGAGCGGACACAATGAGCTGTTCTTC. Protein sequence: CASSEWASGHNELFF.

V and J are TRBV6-2 or TRBV6-3 and TRBJ1-4; possible D gene TRBD1, 6 bases. Germline CDR1 MNHEY, CDR2 SVGEGT. The CDR3 is 16 amino acids. Trimming stripped 2 bases from V and 7 bases from J, with 17 bases between. CDR3 loop: CASSYTGSSASEKLFF. In DNA, the CDR3 is TGTGCCAGCAGTTACACAGGGAGCTCCGCCAGTGAAAAACTGTTTTTT.

This clone was seen ten or more times. The chain is built from TRBV9 and TRBJ2-7; TRBD2 matches at 7 bases. Germline CDR1 is SGDLS and CDR2 is YYNGEE. After removal of 0 bases from V and 3 bases from J, the junction contained 6 bases not matched to a gene. CDR3 length equals 15 residues. CDR3 residues: CASSVASQRGYEQYF. CDR3 bases: TGTGCCAGCAGCGTAGCGTCCCAGCGGGGCTACGAGCAGTACTTC.

A note on this clone: The conserved closing phenylalanine or tryptophan is absent in this CDR3, likely reflecting a read error. The gene calls are TRBV6-1 and TRBJ2-1; 7 bases map to TRBD2. There are 15 residues in the CDR3. CDR1 is MNHNS and CDR2 is SASEGT in the germline V gene. This CDR3 reads CASSEWASGHNEQFI. Written as DNA, the CDR3 is TGTGCCAGTAGTGAATGGGCTAGCGGACACAATGAACAGTTCATC.

The rearrangement joins TRBV7-3 to TRBJ2-1; 11 nucleotides align to TRBD2. The V gene end was trimmed by 6 bases and the J gene end by 7 bases; junction bases not matched to a gene: 8. The CDR3 is 15 residues long. Germline assignment: CDR1 SGHTA and CDR2 FQGTGA. This CDR3 is CASSSTSGRANEQFF. CDR3 sequence (DNA): TGTGCCAGCAGTTCAACTAGCGGGAGAGCGAATGAGCAGTTCTTC.

This rearrangement joins TRBV5-1 to TRBJ1-6; D remains ambiguous. Looked up from germline, CDR1 is SGHRS and CDR2 is YFSETQ. The germline V and J ends were trimmed by 2 bases and 8 bases, with 14 bases remaining between them. The CDR3 is made up of 15 amino acids. The CDR3 coding sequence is TGCGCCAGCAGCTTCTCGGGTGAAGGACATTCACCCCTCCACTTT. Amino acid sequence: CASSFSGEGHSPLHF.

This clone was seen ten or more times. The rearrangement links TRBV10-2 to TRBJ2-5; D call uncertain. This CDR3 has 13 amino acids. Germline loops: CDR1 WSHSY, CDR2 SAAADI. The germline V and J ends were trimmed by 4 bases and 5 bases, with 11 bases remaining between them. CDR3 amino acids: CASSVREGETQYF. In nucleotides, the CDR3 is TGCGCCAGCAGTGTAAGGGAAGGGGAGACCCAGTACTTC.